The TCR beta chain under discussion was sequenced for a study of post-analysis software for immune sequencing data. Study-level information: The cohort encompassed relapsing-remitting, secondary progressive and progressive-relapsing multiple sclerosis disease courses.

Study-level results: Same-batch samples co-clustered strongly by F measure. Several TRBV segments occurring more often in patients than controls included TRBV5-6, TRBV5-1 and TRBV20-1. Among multiple sclerosis patients, normalized Chao1 diversity was significantly below that of controls.

A word on this clonotype: The target antigen is unknown.

With V trimmed by 2 bases and J by 5 bases, 5 bases remained unmatched. Germline V gene sequence: CDR1 DFQATT, CDR2 SNEGSKA (reference sequence). The CDR3 is 14 amino acids. Unique molecular identifiers were built into the TCR beta cDNA libraries. Once about 0.95 to 10 million T cells were used, about half a million cDNA molecules resulted. In TCRdb, the PCR reads were re-called with MiXCR into one record per CDR3 protein. Here the sample spans some 890,000 distinct CDR3 sequences, roughly 50% being singletons. The receptor was isolated from a girl between 10 and 17 years old with multiple sclerosis. V gene TRBV20-1 combines with J gene TRBJ2-5; 10 bases line up with TRBD2. The sequencing sample was made of blood. The CDR3 protein is CSARSTSGDETQYF. For the CDR3, the DNA is TGCAGTGCTAGATCAACTAGCGGGGATGAGACCCAGTACTTC.